This is a list of T cell receptor beta chains from one sample in a study of long-term antiretroviral therapy in people with HIV. Here immunoSEQ multiplex PCR was the method, and the copy in TCRdb shows in-frame clones only, minus some. This sample has 24,000 or so clones; around 80% occur once, and the top ten carry less than 12%. The material was unsorted PBMCs, obtained 1.2 years after starting antiretroviral therapy. Receptors were obtained from a middle-aged woman with HIV. Each CDR3 is given with its conserved first and last residue. The D gene is left open where the match is weak. Size tells how often a clone was seen (once, few, many) or the class of an expanded clone, and some rows leave it out.

D gene: TRBD2; J gene: TRBJ2-3; clone size: NA; V gene: TRBV9; CDR3 protein: CASSPQRGSTDTQYF; CDR3 DNA: TGTGCCAGCAGCCCCCAGCGGGGGAGCACAGATACGCAGTATTTT
D gene: TRBD2; J gene: TRBJ2-1; clone size: NA; V gene: TRBV27; CDR3 protein: CASTPRLAGGRGNEQFF; CDR3 DNA: TGTGCCAGCACCCCCCGGCTAGCGGGAGGCCGGGGCAATGAGCAGTTCTTC
D gene: NA; J gene: TRBJ2-7; clone size: NA; V gene: TRBV5-1; CDR3 protein: CASSGDESYEQYF; CDR3 DNA: TGCGCCAGCAGCGGGGATGAGTCCTACGAGCAGTACTTC
D gene: NA; J gene: TRBJ2-5; clone size: NA; V gene: TRBV13; CDR3 protein: CASSIVSSPETQYF; CDR3 DNA: TGTGCCAGCAGCATCGTTAGCTCCCCAGAGACCCAGTACTTC
D gene: NA; J gene: TRBJ2-2; clone size: few; V gene: TRBV19; CDR3 protein: CASSIVLLSGELFF; CDR3 DNA: TGTGCCAGTAGTATTGTCCTTTTAAGCGGGGAGCTGTTTTTT
D gene: TRBD1; J gene: TRBJ1-2; clone size: NA; V gene: TRBV18; CDR3 protein: CASSPLAGGGVDGYTF; CDR3 DNA: TGTGCCAGCTCACCATTAGCAGGGGGCGGCGTCGATGGCTACACCTTC
D gene: NA; J gene: TRBJ1-5; clone size: NA; V gene: TRBV6-6; CDR3 protein: CASSYQNQPQHF; CDR3 DNA: TGTGCCAGCAGTTATCAGAATCAGCCCCAGCATTTT
D gene: TRBD1; J gene: TRBJ1-1; clone size: NA; V gene: TRBV7-6; CDR3 protein: CASSSTVGQGNTEAFF; CDR3 DNA: TGTGCCAGCAGCTCGACAGTCGGACAGGGGAACACTGAAGCTTTCTTT
D gene: NA; J gene: TRBJ1-1; clone size: few; V gene: TRBV19; CDR3 protein: CASSTVREAFF; CDR3 DNA: TGTGCCAGTAGTACGGTCCGCGAAGCTTTCTTT
D gene: TRBD1; J gene: TRBJ2-7; clone size: NA; V gene: TRBV7-6; CDR3 protein: CASSWGGQGYEQYF; CDR3 DNA: TGTGCCAGCAGCTGGGGGGGACAGGGTTACGAGCAGTACTTC
D gene: NA; J gene: TRBJ2-7; clone size: NA; V gene: TRBV7-2; CDR3 protein: CASSYIGSFYEQYF; CDR3 DNA: TGTGCCAGCAGTTACATAGGGAGCTTCTACGAGCAGTACTTC
D gene: NA; J gene: TRBJ1-4; clone size: NA; V gene: TRBV2; CDR3 protein: CASRPTSNVELFF; CDR3 DNA: TGTGCCAGCAGGCCTACGAGTAATGTGGAACTGTTTTTT
D gene: NA; J gene: TRBJ2-7; clone size: NA; V gene: TRBV7-9; CDR3 protein: CASSLEQGPTNYEQYF; CDR3 DNA: TGTGCCAGCAGCTTAGAGCAGGGGCCTACGAACTACGAGCAGTACTTC